The rows below give T cell receptor beta chains drawn from one sample of a study of patients and donors after allogeneic stem cell transplantation. In TCRdb, the RT-PCR reads were re-called with MiXCR into one record per CDR3 protein. The sample holds about a million distinct CDR3 sequences, approximately 18% seen once. The source material was blood, either unsorted or a sorted T cell fraction (not recorded which). The receptor source for this set is a human donor who was either an allogeneic HSCT recipient or a stem cell or donor lymphocyte infusion donor (not recorded which). It is not recorded whose cells these are; they may come from a transplant donor. Both conserved end residues are part of each CDR3. A D gene is named only where the DNA matches it firmly. Some rows have no size entry. The others give once, few or many, or a class for an expanded clone.

>TRBD2|TRBJ2-7|few|TRBV4-2|16
CASSQDTSGRRYEQYF
TGTGCCAGCAGCCAAGATACTAGCGGGAGGAGGTACGAGCAGTACTTC
>-|TRBJ2-7|-|TRBV15|15
CATSDKTGGSYEQYF
TGTGCCACCAGCGATAAGACAGGTGGTTCCTACGAGCAGTACTTC
>-|TRBJ2-1|-|TRBV15|12
CATSKWTTEQFF
TGTGCCACCAGCAAATGGACTACTGAGCAGTTCTTC
>TRBD2|TRBJ2-1|-|TRBV24-1|17
CATSESGLAGLYNEQFF
TGTGCCACCAGTGAGTCCGGACTAGCGGGCCTTTACAATGAGCAGTTCTTC
>-|TRBJ2-7|-|TRBV20-1|15
CSAMEAGTGPYEQYF
TGCAGTGCTATGGAAGCCGGGACGGGACCCTACGAGCAGTACTTC
>-|TRBJ2-1|-|TRBV20-1|12
CSAWGEYNEQFF
TGCAGTGCTTGGGGGGAATACAATGAGCAGTTCTTC
>TRBD2|TRBJ2-1|-|TRBV2|14
CASSDSGGHNEQFF
TGTGCCAGCAGTGATTCGGGGGGGCACAATGAGCAGTTCTTC
>-|TRBJ2-5|few|TRBV20-1|15
CSASGWGPGGETQYF
TGCAGTGCAAGCGGGTGGGGACCCGGGGGTGAGACCCAGTACTTC
>TRBD1|TRBJ2-7|-|TRBV7-2|14
CASSWTGARDEQYF
TGTGCCAGCAGCTGGACAGGGGCTCGGGACGAGCAGTACTTC
>TRBD2|TRBJ2-7|few|TRBV27|12
CASSSLAGEQYF
TGTGCCAGCAGTTCCTTAGCGGGGGAGCAGTACTTC
>TRBD1|TRBJ1-5|few|TRBV10-3|15
CASKSGQGSYQPQHF
TGTGCCAGCAAGTCGGGACAGGGGTCATATCAGCCCCAGCATTTT
>TRBD2|TRBJ2-1|-|TRBV20-1|15
CSARDLADSYNEQIF
TGCAGTGCTAGAGATCTAGCGGACTCCTACAATGAGCAGATCTTC
>TRBD2|TRBJ2-6|-|TRBV6-5|19
CASSSLLTSGGPGANVLTF
TGTGCCAGCAGTTCCCTCTTGACTAGCGGGGGACCTGGGGCCAACGTCCTGACTTTC
>-|TRBJ2-7|many|TRBV12-3/TRBV12-4|14
CASSPMRWAREQYF
TGTGCCAGCAGTCCGATGAGGTGGGCGCGCGAGCAGTACTTC
>TRBD1|TRBJ2-7|many|TRBV3-1|16
CASSRDSNRGSYEQYF
TGTGCCAGCAGCCGAGATTCGAACAGGGGCTCCTACGAGCAGTACTTC
>-|TRBJ1-6|-|TRBV6-1|13
CATAQDYNSPLHF
TGTGCCACCGCACAGGACTATAATTCACCCCTCCACTTT